These 31 T cell receptor beta chains were sequenced from one sample in a study of tumour-infiltrating T cells in Burkitt lymphoma. Using immunoSEQ multiplex PCR, the repertoire was profiled, and TCRdb retains in-frame clones only, with some absent. In the table there are more than 40,000 clones, 31% of which are singletons. Source material: tumor tissue. These receptors were obtained from a human donor with Burkitt lymphoma.

The chain couples TRBV11-2 to TRBJ1-2, with D unresolved. V was shortened by 2 bases and J by 3 bases, with 10 bases between the two germline ends. The CDR3 consists of 14 residues. Per germline, CDR1 SGHAT and CDR2 FQNNGV. CDR3 nucleotides: TGTGCCAGCAGCTTACACAGCGGACACTATGGCTACACCTTC. Translated, it gives CASSLHSGHYGYTF. Drawing the rest from reference TRBV11-2 and TRBJ1-2, the complete variable domain is EAGVAQSPRYKIIEKRQSVAFWCNPISGHATLYWYQQILGQGPKLLIQFQNNGVVDDSQLPKDRFSAERLKGVDSTLKIQPAKLEDSAVYLCASSLHSGHYGYTFGSGTRLTVV.

The chain employs TRBV25-1 and TRBJ1-4, with 7 bases identical to TRBD1. This CDR3 has 16 amino acids. The germline V gene has CDR1 MGHDK and CDR2 SYGVNS. J gave up 8 bases and V 2 bases, and 11 bases lay outside the gene matches. The CDR3 protein is CASSEDTGTAGEKLFF. Here the CDR3 DNA reads TGTGCCAGCAGTGAAGACACTGGGACAGCTGGCGAAAAACTGTTTTTT.

The J gene is TRBJ1-1, the V gene TRBV7-9; no clear D gene. CDR1 and CDR2 (germline): SEHNR, FQNEAQ (reference sequence). Between the trimmed V and J ends, which lost 2 bases and 7 bases, there was a span of 5 bases. The CDR3 contains 11 residues. The CDR3 sequence is CASSLQGEAFF. The CDR3 nucleotides read TGTGCCAGCAGCTTACAAGGTGAAGCTTTCTTT.

The rearrangement uses TRBV2 and TRBJ1-2; no firm D call. CDR1 is SNHLY, CDR2 FYNNEI, per germline. Trimming pared 6 bases from V and 0 bases from J, leaving 5 bases between. The length of the CDR3 is 12 residues. The CDR3 protein is CASRASNYGYTF. For the CDR3, the DNA is TGTGCCAGCAGGGCATCTAACTATGGCTACACCTTC.

The chain joins TRBV5-1 to TRBJ2-5, with TRBD1 as a possible D gene (6 bases). This CDR3 spans 13 amino acids. Germline V lookup: CDR1 SGHRS, CDR2 YFSETQ. Between the trimmed V and J ends, which lost 8 bases and 5 bases, there was a span of 16 bases. CDR3 in amino acids: CASTSGVKETQYF. CDR3 DNA: TGCGCCAGTACCTCAGGGGTGAAGGAGACCCAGTACTTC.

The genes are TRBV6-1 and TRBJ1-2; D remains ambiguous. The CDR3 loop spans 18 amino acids. Trimming left V 4 bases short and J 0 bases short, with 21 bases between. CDR1 is MNHNS and CDR2 is SASEGT in the germline V gene. As DNA, the CDR3 is TGTGCCAGCAGTGTCCTCAGAGTATCCCCCCAAGCTAACTATGGCTACACCTTC. Translated, it gives CASSVLRVSPQANYGYTF.

The rearrangement uses TRBV14 and TRBJ1-6; D possibly corresponds to TRBD1 (6 bases). The CDR3 runs to 15 residues. CDR1 and CDR2 (germline): SGHDN, FVKESK. Trimming removed 1 base at V and 7 bases at J, with 11 bases between. CDR3 residues: CASSQGGTLNSPLHF. CDR3 nucleotide sequence: TGTGCCAGCAGCCAAGGGGGGACATTAAATTCACCCCTCCACTTT.

This clone has a handful of counts. The rearrangement joins TRBV29-1 to TRBJ2-7; 12 bases are shared with TRBD2. Losses at the gene ends were 7 bases for V and 1 base for J; bases not matched to a gene: 11. The CDR3 covers 16 residues. CDR1 and CDR2 (germline): SQVTM, ANQGSEA. The CDR3 loop reads CSAQGLAGFPSYEQYF. CDR3 in DNA: TGCAGCGCTCAAGGACTAGCGGGGTTCCCGTCCTACGAGCAGTACTTC.

This clone was counted a single time. The chain joins TRBV5-5 to TRBJ1-5; TRBD1 agrees at 9 bases. The germline V gene encodes CDR1 SGHKS and CDR2 YYEKEE (reference sequence). The junction had 8 bases not matched to a gene; V was cut back by 2 bases and J by 5 bases. This CDR3 has 16 amino acids. The CDR3 spells CASSFGTGTRDQPQHF. The CDR3 DNA reads TGTGCCAGCAGCTTTGGGACAGGGACTAGGGATCAGCCCCAGCATTTT.

The rearrangement joins TRBV27 to TRBJ1-1; D might be TRBD1 (5 bases). The V and J ends lost 5 bases and 1 base respectively, with 14 bases between them. CDR1 and CDR2 from the germline V gene are MNHEY and SMNVEV (reference sequence). CDR3 length equals 15 residues. The CDR3 here is CASSPWPGQNTEAFF. CDR3 DNA: TGTGCCAGCAGTCCCTGGCCCGGACAGAACACTGAAGCTTTCTTT.

The chain couples TRBV6-5 to TRBJ1-2; D possibly corresponds to TRBD1 (6 bases). Germline V lookup: CDR1 MNHEY, CDR2 SVGAGI. The CDR3 covers 12 residues. The V and J ends lost 5 bases and 6 bases respectively, with 10 bases between them. Written as DNA, the CDR3 is TGTGCCAGCAGTGGGACATGGGATGGCTACACCTTC. This translates into CASSGTWDGYTF.

The chain couples TRBV6-5 to TRBJ1-4; D remains unclear. The CDR3 is 13 amino acids. Germline V gene lookup returns CDR1 MNHEY and CDR2 SVGAGI. Trimming cost V 5 bases and J 1 base, with 5 bases left between them. The CDR3 nucleotides read TGTGCCAGCAGTGAGATAACTAATGAAAAACTGTTTTTT. This codes for CASSEITNEKLFF.

Only a few counts were recorded for this clone. The chain joins TRBV7-2 to TRBJ1-2; D is perhaps TRBD1 (6 bases). Between the trimmed V and J ends, which lost 4 bases and 7 bases, there was a span of 25 bases. The CDR3 contains 17 residues. Germline CDR1 and CDR2: SGHTA and FQGNSA. CDR3 DNA: TGTGCCAGCAGCTCCGATCCTTTTTCCACAGGGTCGGTTGGCTACACCTTC. This codes for CASSSDPFSTGSVGYTF.

This clone showed up just once. The chain links TRBV28 to TRBJ2-7; 9 bases align to TRBD1. CDR1 MDHEN and CDR2 SYDVKM come from the germline V gene. The CDR3 sequence is 13 residues long. V trimming: 9 bases; J trimming: 2 bases; junction bases outside the gene matches: 5. CDR3: CASRTGDAYEQYF. In DNA, the CDR3 is TGTGCCAGTCGGACAGGGGACGCCTACGAGCAGTACTTC.

The chain uses TRBV5-1 and TRBJ2-7; no clear D gene. The CDR3 runs to 12 residues. Germline CDR1 and CDR2: SGHRS and YFSETQ. Deletions cut 4 bases from V and 0 bases from J, with 5 bases between. The DNA of the CDR3 is TGCGCCAGCAGCGCTTCCTCCTACGAGCAGTACTTC. Translated, it gives CASSASSYEQYF.

V and J are TRBV27 and TRBJ1-2; TRBD1 matches at 7 bases. The V and J ends lost 8 bases and 4 bases, in that order; junction bases with no gene match: 16. Per the germline V gene, CDR1 is MNHEY and CDR2 is SMNVEV (reference sequence). The CDR3 has 16 amino acids. The CDR3 reads CASGRNRDSLTYGYTF. The CDR3 DNA sequence: TGTGCCAGCGGGCGGAACCGGGACAGCCTAACCTATGGCTACACCTTC.

Concerning this clone: At one end the junction does not follow the germline gene, possibly because of a read error. The chain carries TRBV25-1 and TRBJ1-2; D gene ambiguous. CDR3 length: 13 amino acids. The germline CDR1 and CDR2 sequences are MGHDK and SYGVNS. CDR3 in DNA: TGTGCCAGTAGTGACCGGGCCCTCTATGGCTACACCTTC. The encoded protein is CASSDRALYGYTF.

This sequence joins TRBV19 and TRBJ2-3, with 14 bases identical to TRBD2. CDR3 size: 15 residues. Germline CDR1 is LNHDA and CDR2 is SQIVND (reference sequence). Germline trimming cut 4 bases from V and 5 bases from J; bases unmatched to any gene: 2. The CDR3 loop is CASSRLAGGIDTQYF. The CDR3 DNA is TGTGCCAGTAGTAGACTAGCGGGGGGGATAGATACGCAGTATTTT.

This clone was counted a few times. In DNA, the CDR3 is TGTGCCTGGAGCCTAAAGCGGAGCACAGATACGCAGTATTTT. This encodes CAWSLKRSTDTQYF. The V and J genes are TRBV30 and TRBJ2-3; TRBD2 is a possible D gene (5 bases). Germline CDR1 and CDR2: GTSNPN and SVGIG (reference sequence). V was shortened by 3 bases and J by 0 bases, with 10 bases between the two germline ends. The CDR3 extends over 14 amino acids.

This chain uses TRBV2 with TRBJ1-2; no clear D gene. CDR3 length equals 14 residues. Trimming left V 8 bases short and J 0 bases short, with 13 bases between. Germline V CDR1 and CDR2: SNHLY, FYNNEI. DNA for the CDR3: TGTGCCAGCGAGTATTCACTGACTAACTATGGCTACACCTTC. Its protein product is CASEYSLTNYGYTF.

This clone was observed a few times. The V and J genes are TRBV5-5 and TRBJ1-1, with 8 nucleotides matching TRBD1. J gave up 4 bases and V 5 bases, and 10 bases lay outside the gene matches. Per germline, CDR1 SGHKS and CDR2 YYEKEE (reference sequence). The CDR3 consists of 15 residues. CDR3 DNA: TGTGCCAGCAGGGCTCTTTCAGGGGGCATCACTGAAGCTTTCTTT. Residues: CASRALSGGITEAFF. Looking up the rest from reference TRBV5-5 and TRBJ1-1 gives the full variable domain: DAGVTQSPTHLIKTRGQQVTLRCSPISGHKSVSWYQQVLGQGPQFIFQYYEKEERGRGNFPDRFSARQFPNYSSELNVNALLLGDSALYLCASRALSGGITEAFFGQGTRLTVV.

The V and J genes are TRBV29-1 and TRBJ1-1; D gene unclear. Looked up from germline, CDR1 is SQVTM and CDR2 is ANQGSEA. This CDR3 contains 14 residues. Trimming removed 4 bases from V and 1 base from J, with 13 bases in between. The CDR3 reads CSVADRRGNTEAFF. In DNA form, the CDR3 reads TGCAGCGTTGCTGACCGGCGGGGGAACACTGAAGCTTTCTTT.

The rearrangement joins TRBV4-2 to TRBJ2-1, with 11 nucleotides matching TRBD2. Germline values: CDR1 LGHNA, CDR2 YNFKEQ. With 1 base clipped from V and 7 bases from J, the junction kept 15 bases outside the gene matches. This CDR3 contains 19 residues. The CDR3 sequence is CASSQVAQLLAGGPNEQFF. Written as DNA, the CDR3 is TGTGCCAGCAGCCAAGTAGCCCAGCTGCTAGCGGGGGGACCTAATGAGCAGTTCTTC.

The chain has TRBV5-1 and TRBJ2-7; no firm D call. Germline values: CDR1 SGHRS, CDR2 YFSETQ. This CDR3 contains 12 residues. The V and J ends lost 2 bases and 8 bases respectively, with 11 bases between them. The CDR3 here is CASSFDQRKQYF. DNA for the CDR3: TGCGCCAGCAGCTTCGACCAGAGGAAGCAGTACTTC.

V and J are TRBV7-6 and TRBJ1-1; TRBD1 might be the D (5 bases). The length of the CDR3 is 13 residues. Germline V gene sequence: CDR1 SGHVS, CDR2 FNYEAQ. V lost 3 bases to trimming and J lost 5 bases, with 10 bases between them. The CDR3 DNA reads TGTGCCAGCAGCTTGCAGGGTTGGACTGAAGCTTTCTTT. This encodes CASSLQGWTEAFF.

This chain joins TRBV4-1 and TRBJ1-2; D is unresolved. V was clipped by 0 bases and J by 1 base, with 6 bases between them. CDR1 is MGHRA, CDR2 YSYEKL, per germline. The CDR3 covers 14 residues. CDR3 DNA sequence: TGCGCCAGCAGCCAAGATCAGCGTAACTATGGCTACACCTTC. It encodes CASSQDQRNYGYTF.

The V gene is TRBV5-6, the J gene TRBJ2-7; either TRBD1 or TRBD2 may fit D (7 bases each). V lost 4 bases, J lost 1 base, and 15 bases lay in between. CDR3 size: 15 residues. CDR1 and CDR2 (germline): SGHDT, YYEEEE. CDR3 amino acids: CASSLQGGGSYEQYF. Written as DNA, the CDR3 is TGTGCCAGCAGCCTCCAGGGGGGGGGTTCCTACGAGCAGTACTTC.

The CDR3 nucleotides are TGTGCCAGCAGTTTTACAGGGGGCCTCAATGAAAAACTGTTTTTT. Its translation is CASSFTGGLNEKLFF. The J gene is TRBJ1-4, the V gene TRBV5-4; 9 bases are a match to TRBD1. Germline-derived CDR1 and CDR2 are SGHNT and YYREEE (reference sequence). Trimming at V came to 5 bases and at J to 5 bases, leaving 7 bases not matched to a gene. The CDR3 has 15 residues.

A few counts support this clone. The chain uses TRBV5-6 and TRBJ2-7; D unresolved. The CDR3 loop spans 11 amino acids. The V and J ends lost 2 bases and 6 bases respectively, with 6 bases between them. CDR1 and CDR2 from the germline V gene are SGHDT and YYEEEE. The CDR3 spells CASSFLGEQYF. CDR3 DNA: TGTGCCAGCAGCTTCTTAGGCGAGCAGTACTTC.

This clone is categorized as medium-sized. This chain links TRBV2 with TRBJ1-6; D uncertain. The V and J ends lost 8 bases and 10 bases respectively, with 21 bases between them. The CDR3 consists of 15 residues. Germline values: CDR1 SNHLY, CDR2 FYNNEI. This chain's CDR3 is CASCGTFPGGSPLHF. For the CDR3, the DNA is TGTGCCAGCTGCGGTACATTCCCGGGTGGCTCACCCCTCCACTTT.

This clone appeared a few times. This chain uses TRBV10-3 with TRBJ2-7; D is ambiguous. The CDR3 length is 11 residues. V was cut by 3 bases and J by 13 bases, with 13 bases left in between. Germline-derived CDR1 and CDR2 are ENHRY and SYGVKD. In nucleotides, the CDR3 is TGTGCCATCAGTGACGGTGGGCCTATTTACTTC. Its translation is CAISDGGPIYF.